This T cell receptor beta chain came from a study of molecular identifiers for immune sequencing clone quantification. Background on the study: With replicates, the RNA of around 20,000 or 99,000 naive CD8 cells was split five ways and four were sequenced.

TCRdb analysed the PCR reads with MiXCR anew, one entry per CDR3 protein. The sample contains 600,000 to 650,000 distinct CDR3 sequences, 15% to 20% of which appear only once. This clonotype has a count of ten or more. Germline lookup yields CDR1 SGDLS and CDR2 YYNGEE. This CDR3 has 16 residues. Unmatched junction bases numbered 9, after V lost 4 bases and J lost 2 bases. The source of this sequence is a human donor in good health. Some libraries in this study had Jurkat cell RNA spiked in. The J gene is TRBJ2-3, the V gene TRBV9; 8 positions match TRBD2. Sequenced material: naive CD8+ T cells from blood, with Jurkat cell RNA spiked in. Subset defined: FACS-sorted CD8+CD4-CCR7+CD45RA+ naive T cells. This CDR3 reads CASSPGGRTPTDTQYF. The CDR3 DNA reads as TGTGCCAGCAGCCCGGGGGGGCGTACACCCACAGATACGCAGTATTTT.